Presented here are 22 T cell receptor beta chains from one specimen sequenced in a study of cytomegalovirus exposure and HLA in healthy donors. PCR employed 60 Vbeta and 13 Jbeta primers. Repertoires were generated with immunoSEQ multiplex PCR, while TCRdb's copy carries only in-frame clones and drops some. The table includes about 210,000 clones, about 85% detected once. Sequenced material: PBMCs. These receptors were obtained from a girl aged 2 to 10 in good health and CMV-seronegative.

V gene TRBV6-6 combines with J gene TRBJ2-1; D call uncertain. Trimming took 0 bases from V and 9 from J, leaving 9 bases between them. The CDR3 loop spans 13 amino acids. Germline V gives CDR1 MNHNY, CDR2 SVGAGI (reference sequence). This CDR3 is CASSYSVGTEQFF. CDR3 sequence (DNA): TGTGCCAGCAGTTACTCGGTGGGCACTGAGCAGTTCTTC.

V and J are TRBV11-2 and TRBJ2-2; unclear D gene. The germline V gene has CDR1 SGHAT and CDR2 FQNNGV. The CDR3 totals 12 residues. Trimming removed 5 bases from V and 2 bases from J, with 3 bases in between. The CDR3 nucleotides are TGTGCCAGCAGCCTCAACACCGGGGAGCTGTTTTTT. Its protein product is CASSLNTGELFF.

This chain connects TRBV5-1 to TRBJ2-5; unclear D gene. The V gene's germline CDR1 is SGHRS and CDR2 YFSETQ. Between the trimmed V and J ends, which lost 4 bases and 2 bases, there was a span of 6 bases. The CDR3 sequence is 12 residues long. The CDR3 DNA reads as TGCGCCAGCAGCATCTCTCAAGAGACCCAGTACTTC. Amino acids: CASSISQETQYF.

The J gene is TRBJ2-4, the V gene TRBV4-2; no clear D gene. Germline assignment: CDR1 LGHNA and CDR2 YNFKEQ. Trimming took off 1 base at V and 0 bases at J, with 4 bases between the two ends. The CDR3 consists of 14 residues. The CDR3 is CASSQAGAKNIQYF. The CDR3, as DNA: TGTGCCAGCAGCCAAGCGGGAGCCAAAAACATTCAGTACTTC.

The rearrangement joins TRBV1 to TRBJ2-6; TRBD2 was called by the table and not checked on the DNA. TRBV1 corresponds to a pseudogene. The CDR3 consists of 21 residues. DNA for the CDR3: TGCACCAGCAGCCACCCCACTTCGCGGGAGGGACCCCCATCGGAGGCCAACGTCCTGACTTTC. Its protein is CTSSHPTSREGPPSEANVLTF.

V usage is TRBV7-9 and J usage is TRBJ2-7; a possible D gene is TRBD1 (6 bases). CDR3 length: 16 amino acids. Germline V CDR1 and CDR2: SEHNR, FQNEAQ (reference sequence). V shed 3 bases and J shed 2 bases, with 17 bases lying between them. CDR3 nucleotides: TGTGCCAGCAGCTTCCTAGACAGGAGTGGAACCTACGAGCAGTACTTC. Translation gives CASSFLDRSGTYEQYF.

The chain couples TRBV29-1 to TRBJ2-1; 7 bases agree with TRBD1. The V segment lost 7 bases and the J segment 6 bases; nucleotides outside the gene matches: 12. Per germline, CDR1 SQVTM and CDR2 ANQGSEA. This CDR3 comprises 14 residues. The DNA for the CDR3 is TGCAGCGCCAAACGCCAACAGGGGATCAATGAGCAGTTCTTC. Translated: CSAKRQQGINEQFF.

The CDR3 bases are TGTGCCAGCACGGCGGGGAATTCACCCCTCCACTTT. It is translated as CASTAGNSPLHF. This sequence joins TRBV2 and TRBJ1-6; no clear D gene. The V gene lost 7 bases and the J gene lost 7 bases, with 8 bases spanning the gap. CDR1 is SNHLY, CDR2 FYNNEI, per germline. The CDR3 consists of 12 residues.

This chain uses TRBV5-1 with TRBJ1-3; D might be TRBD1 (5 bases). The CDR3 totals 16 residues. CDR1 and CDR2 (germline): SGHRS, YFSETQ. Trimming took off 0 bases at V and 2 bases at J, with 12 bases between the two ends. DNA of the CDR3: TGCGCCAGCAGCTTGGAGGCAGGGTATCCTGGAAACACCATATATTTT. This translates into CASSLEAGYPGNTIYF.

V gene TRBV7-6 combines with J gene TRBJ1-4; TRBD1 matches 8 bases. V lost 5 bases, J lost 4 bases, and 6 bases stayed unmatched. The CDR3 consists of 15 residues. From germline, CDR1 is SGHVS and CDR2 FNYEAQ. CDR3 region: CASSQRTGLNEKLFF. The CDR3 DNA reads as TGTGCCAGCAGCCAGCGGACAGGGCTTAATGAAAAACTGTTTTTT.

V usage is TRBV19 and J usage is TRBJ1-1, with D perhaps TRBD1 (6 bases). The CDR3 sequence is 14 residues long. In germline, CDR1 is LNHDA, CDR2 SQIVND (reference sequence). V lost 5 bases, J lost 1 base, and 11 bases lay in between. The CDR3 loop is CASSFTRGNTEAFF. CDR3 sequence (DNA): TGTGCCAGTAGTTTCACCAGGGGGAACACTGAAGCTTTCTTT.

V usage is TRBV4-2 and J usage is TRBJ1-1, with 9 bases identical to TRBD1. The J segment lost 4 bases and the V segment lost 3 bases, leaving 0 bases of the junction unmatched. The CDR3 is 13 residues long. Per germline, CDR1 LGHNA and CDR2 YNFKEQ. CDR3 protein: CASSQDRGTEAFF. The CDR3 DNA follows: TGTGCCAGCAGCCAGGACAGGGGCACTGAAGCTTTCTTT.

This sequence joins TRBV9 and TRBJ2-5; no clear D. The J call is in doubt because the DNA end fits TRBJ2-7 better. Germline assignment: CDR1 SGDLS and CDR2 YYNGEE. The CDR3 covers 13 residues. The CDR3 DNA reads TGTGCCAGCAGCGTAGGCTCTAGCTACGAGCAGTACTTC. Amino acid sequence: CASSVGSSYEQYF.

This rearrangement joins TRBV19 to TRBJ1-6; unclear D gene. Germline-derived CDR1 and CDR2 are LNHDA and SQIVND (reference sequence). This CDR3 region has 15 residues. V was cut by 5 bases and J by 7 bases, with 15 bases left in between. CDR3 loop: CASSSNRVDNSPLHF. For the CDR3, the DNA is TGTGCCAGTAGTTCGAACCGGGTCGACAATTCACCCCTCCACTTT.

The chain links TRBV30 to TRBJ2-4; 9 positions agree with TRBD1. The junction had 4 bases not matched to a gene; V was cut back by 3 bases and J by 1 base. This CDR3 has 15 residues. Germline V lookup: CDR1 GTSNPN, CDR2 SVGIG (reference sequence). DNA for the CDR3: TGTGCCTGGAGGGGGACAGGGAAGGCCAAAAACATTCAGTACTTC. Translated: CAWRGTGKAKNIQYF. Variable domain in full (rest from reference TRBV30 and TRBJ2-4): SQTIHQWPATLVQPVGSPLSLECTVEGTSNPNLYWYRQAAGRGLQLLFYSVGIGQISSEVPQNLSASRPQDRQFILSSKKLLLSDSGFYLCAWRGTGKAKNIQYFGAGTRLSVL.

This sequence joins TRBV27 and TRBJ1-2; D uncertain. Trimming removed 5 bases at V and 3 bases at J, with 10 bases between. This CDR3 has 13 amino acids. Germline CDR1 MNHEY, CDR2 SMNVEV (reference sequence). The CDR3 region is CASSTGGYYGYTF. Written as DNA, the CDR3 is TGTGCCAGCAGTACGGGAGGCTACTATGGCTACACCTTC.

The chain combines TRBV13 with TRBJ2-7; D may be TRBD1 (6 bases). Germline V gene data show CDR1 as PRHDT and CDR2 as FYEKMQ (reference sequence). The CDR3 contains 20 residues. V dropped 5 bases and J dropped 0 bases, with 29 bases sitting between them. CDR3 DNA: TGTGCCAGCAGCGGTCTCCCTCCGAGACCGGGACAATTTTACTCCTACGAGCAGTACTTC. Protein sequence: CASSGLPPRPGQFYSYEQYF.

This clone was recorded only once. V is TRBV1 and J is TRBJ2-4; TRBD2, as called in the table, went unchecked against the DNA. TRBV1 is designated a pseudogene. This CDR3 region has 11 residues. The CDR3 reads CTSSRWRDCDF. The DNA of the CDR3 is TGCACCAGCAGCCGATGGCGGGATTGCGACTTC.

This chain links TRBV18 with TRBJ1-2, with D possibly matching TRBD1 (6 bases). V lost 5 bases, J lost 0 bases, and 13 bases lay in between. This CDR3 is built from 15 residues. CDR1 and CDR2 from the germline V gene are KGHSH and LQKENI. CDR3 amino acids: CASSSGQPANYGYTF. The CDR3 DNA reads as TGTGCCAGCTCATCTGGACAGCCGGCTAACTATGGCTACACCTTC.

The chain is built from TRBV19 and TRBJ1-1; D may be TRBD1 (5 bases). This CDR3 region has 14 residues. Trimming cost V 2 bases and J 11 bases, with 18 bases left between them. The V gene's germline CDR1 is LNHDA and CDR2 SQIVND (reference sequence). CDR3 DNA: TGTGCCAGTAGTATACCCGCCGCCGGGGGATGGGCTTTCTTT. Translating it yields CASSIPAAGGWAFF.

This clone was picked up a small number of times. The chain joins TRBV5-1 to TRBJ2-1; D unclear. The CDR3 has 15 amino acids. Between the trimmed V and J ends, which lost 6 bases and 0 bases, there was a span of 13 bases. The germline gives CDR1 SGHRS, CDR2 YFSETQ. DNA of the CDR3: TGCGCCAGCAAATTGGGCGCGACCTCCTACAATGAGCAGTTCTTC. Translated, it gives CASKLGATSYNEQFF.

The chain links TRBV5-6 to TRBJ2-5; no firm D call. The CDR3 loop spans 13 amino acids. Germline-derived CDR1 and CDR2 are SGHDT and YYEEEE. V was pared by 1 base and J by 4 bases, with 8 bases between. The CDR3 loop reads CASSLPRIETQYF. The CDR3 region has the DNA TGTGCCAGCAGCTTGCCTAGAATAGAGACCCAGTACTTC.